These 23 T cell receptor beta chains originate from one sample sequenced in a study of human T cells and chemical hapten exposure. Time point here: patch test 2, 6 weeks after DPC sensitization. The treatment was: therapeutic diphenylcyclopropenone sensitization with weekly scalp DPC. Via MiXCR, TCRdb re-called the RACE reads, giving one row per CDR3 protein. The data show hundreds of thousands of distinct CDR3 sequences, nearly 6.5% seen once. Sequenced material: whole blood, taken in connection with sensitization to the hapten diphenylcyclopropenone (DPC). The receptors shown here come from a woman between 18 and 30 years old with alopecia areata. Some clones in this sample may be carry-over from other donors' samples.

This clonotype was seen repeatedly, ten times or more. CDR3 in amino acids: CASRPGNQPQHF. Written as DNA, the CDR3 is TGTGCCAGCCGACCGGGCAATCAGCCCCAGCATTTT. The chain carries TRBV12-3 or TRBV12-4 and TRBJ1-5; D gene uncertain. V was trimmed by 8 bases and J by 2 bases, leaving 7 bases between them. The CDR3 has 12 residues.

DNA for the CDR3: TGCGCCAGCAGCACCACGACAGGGAAGGAGACCCAGTACTTC. This sequence encodes CASSTTTGKETQYF. The rearrangement uses TRBV5-1 and TRBJ2-5, with 7 positions matching TRBD1. J lost 5 bases, V lost 4 bases, and 8 bases had no gene match. The CDR3 runs to 14 residues. The germline V gene encodes CDR1 SGHRS and CDR2 YFSETQ.

This clonotype was recorded at least ten times. V usage is TRBV10-3 and J usage is TRBJ1-1, with TRBD1 identical over 8 bases. Germline values: CDR1 ENHRY, CDR2 SYGVKD. J was trimmed by 3 bases and V by 5 bases; bases with no gene match: 5. The CDR3 is made up of 14 amino acids. The CDR3 is CAISRQGMDTEAFF. The CDR3, as DNA: TGTGCCATCAGTCGACAGGGGATGGACACTGAAGCTTTCTTT.

This clonotype has at least ten counts. The chain is built from TRBV28 and TRBJ1-1, with TRBD1 identical over 9 bases. J was trimmed by 9 bases and V by 4 bases; bases with no gene match: 6. The CDR3 is 13 residues long. Germline-derived CDR1 and CDR2 are MDHEN and SYDVKM. CDR3 nucleotides: TGTGCCAGCAGTTCACAGGGGGCGGGAAAAGCTTTCTTT. It encodes CASSSQGAGKAFF.

This clonotype has just a few counts. The rearrangement links TRBV5-4 to TRBJ2-1; D could derive from TRBD1 or TRBD2 (5 bases each). The V gene lost 0 bases and the J gene lost 7 bases, with 14 bases spanning the gap. The CDR3 runs to 15 residues. Germline V CDR1 and CDR2: SGHNT, YYREEE (reference sequence). In DNA form, the CDR3 reads TGTGCCAGCAGCTTGGGAGGGACCGAACGAAATGAGCAGTTCTTC. This encodes CASSLGGTERNEQFF.

This clonotype has more than one count but fewer than ten. This rearrangement joins TRBV6-2 or TRBV6-3 to TRBJ2-3; D ambiguous. The germline V gene encodes CDR1 MNHEY and CDR2 SVGEGT. The CDR3 has 14 residues. Trimming pared 2 bases from V and 0 bases from J, leaving 6 bases between. The CDR3 sequence is CASSYLFSTDTQYF. For the CDR3, the DNA is TGTGCCAGCAGTTACCTTTTTAGCACAGATACGCAGTATTTT.

The J gene is TRBJ2-7, the V gene TRBV6-1; maybe TRBD2 (5 bases). Trimming pared 5 bases from V and 3 bases from J, leaving 14 bases between. The CDR3 has 14 residues. Germline V CDR1 and CDR2: MNHNS, SASEGT. This CDR3 is CASSSRTAGYEQYF. The CDR3 DNA reads TGTGCCAGCAGTTCCCGGACTGCCGGCTACGAGCAGTACTTC.

There are a few counts of this clonotype. For the CDR3, the DNA is TGTGCCAGCGGTTCGGGGCCTGCAAACGAGCAGTACTTC. Its protein product is CASGSGPANEQYF. The chain joins TRBV11-2 to TRBJ2-7; D may be TRBD1 or TRBD2 (5 bases each). This CDR3 contains 13 residues. Deletions cut 8 bases from V and 5 bases from J, with 16 bases between. Germline V gives CDR1 SGHAT, CDR2 FQNNGV.

The chain recombines TRBV7-8 with TRBJ2-2; TRBD1 matches at 8 bases. From germline, CDR1 is SGHVS and CDR2 FQNEAQ. The CDR3 length is 15 residues. The J segment lost 7 bases and the V segment lost 5 bases, leaving 9 bases of the junction unmatched. The CDR3 is CASSTGQGGLGELFF. CDR3 DNA: TGTGCCAGCAGCACCGGACAGGGAGGCCTCGGGGAGCTGTTTTTT.

The sample holds many counts of this clonotype. The chain recombines TRBV5-5 with TRBJ1-5; D is unclear. The CDR3 has 16 amino acids. Germline values: CDR1 SGHKS, CDR2 YYEKEE (reference sequence). V dropped 0 bases and J dropped 1 base, with 11 bases sitting between them. CDR3 loop: CASSLDTALSNQPQHF. CDR3 coding DNA: TGTGCCAGCAGCTTGGATACAGCCCTAAGCAATCAGCCCCAGCATTTT.

This clonotype was seen repeatedly, ten times or more. This chain uses TRBV6-6 with TRBJ1-5; a possible D gene is TRBD1 (5 bases). CDR1 and CDR2 from the germline V gene are MNHNY and SVGAGI (reference sequence). The CDR3 is 18 residues long. V was clipped by 0 bases and J by 4 bases, with 19 bases between them. The CDR3 loop is CASSYSLRATGFNQPQHF. CDR3 sequence (DNA): TGTGCCAGCAGTTACTCCCTCAGGGCCACCGGGTTTAATCAGCCCCAGCATTTT.

This clonotype was recorded at least ten times. J is TRBJ1-6 and V is TRBV29-1; TRBD1 matches 8 bases. CDR3 length: 13 amino acids. V lost 6 bases, J lost 5 bases, and 3 bases stayed unmatched. From germline, CDR1 is SQVTM and CDR2 ANQGSEA. The CDR3 DNA reads TGCAGCGTGGGGACAGGAGATAATTCACCCCTCCACTTT. Amino acids: CSVGTGDNSPLHF. Complete variable domain (other parts from reference TRBV29-1 and TRBJ1-6): SAVISQKPSRDICQRGTSLTIQCQVDSQVTMMFWYRQQPGQSLTLIATANQGSEATYESGFVIDKFPISRPNLTFSTLTVSNMSPEDSSIYLCSVGTGDNSPLHFGNGTRLTVT.

The table lists this clonotype with many counts. The V gene is TRBV29-1, the J gene TRBJ1-1; no firm D call. V lost 4 bases, J lost 1 base, and 7 bases lay in between. The germline CDR1 and CDR2 sequences are SQVTM and ANQGSEA. CDR3 size: 12 residues. CDR3 sequence (DNA): TGCAGCGTTGTACGGGAGAACACTGAAGCTTTCTTT. Translation: CSVVRENTEAFF.

This clonotype was recorded a few times. This chain connects TRBV14 to TRBJ2-7; D remains ambiguous. The CDR3 totals 11 residues. Per the germline V gene, CDR1 is SGHDN and CDR2 is FVKESK. The V end was cut by 1 base, the J end by 9 bases, with 7 bases between. CDR3 nucleotides: TGTGCCAGCAGCCAAGGGCGTTGGCAGTACTTC. It codes for CASSQGRWQYF.

This chain uses TRBV7-9 with TRBJ2-1, with 15 bases aligning to TRBD2. Germline V gives CDR1 SEHNR, CDR2 FQNEAQ (reference sequence). V shed 5 bases and J 1 base; nucleotides not matched to a gene: 9. The length of the CDR3 is 19 residues. The CDR3 is CASSRTSGGAGMSYNEQFF. The CDR3 nucleotides are TGTGCCAGCAGCCGGACTAGCGGGGGGGCCGGTATGTCCTACAATGAGCAGTTCTTC.

The chain recombines TRBV10-3 with TRBJ2-7; TRBD1 agrees at 10 bases. This CDR3 is 15 amino acids long. From germline, CDR1 is ENHRY and CDR2 SYGVKD. The V segment lost 4 bases and the J segment 0 bases; nucleotides outside the gene matches: 3. Here the CDR3 reads CAISAGQGNSYEQYF. The CDR3, as DNA: TGTGCCATCAGTGCGGGACAGGGGAACTCCTACGAGCAGTACTTC.

V is TRBV7-9 and J is TRBJ2-7; D perhaps matches TRBD1 (6 bases). CDR3 length: 14 amino acids. Trimming removed 3 bases from V and 3 bases from J, with 12 bases in between. Germline CDR1 reads SEHNR; CDR2 reads FQNEAQ (reference sequence). DNA for the CDR3: TGTGCCAGCAGCTTTGCAGGGGAGAACTACGAGCAGTACTTC. It codes for CASSFAGENYEQYF.

This clonotype was seen ten or more times. The genes are TRBV13 and TRBJ1-1; D is ambiguous. V was shortened by 0 bases and J by 2 bases, with 7 bases between the two germline ends. The CDR3 contains 14 residues. Germline values: CDR1 PRHDT, CDR2 FYEKMQ (reference sequence). The CDR3 region has the DNA TGTGCCAGCAGCTTAGGCAGACCTAACACTGAAGCTTTCTTT. The encoded protein is CASSLGRPNTEAFF.

This clonotype has more than one count but fewer than ten. This chain links TRBV6-5 with TRBJ2-7; 9 bases fit TRBD1. J was trimmed by 11 bases and V by 5 bases; bases with no gene match: 7. Germline loops: CDR1 MNHEY, CDR2 SVGAGI. The CDR3 totals 12 residues. The CDR3 bases are TGTGCCAGCAGTCGGGACAGGGATGTTAAGTACTTC. This translates into CASSRDRDVKYF.

V is TRBV20-1 and J is TRBJ2-1, with 9 bases identical to TRBD1. The ends lost 8 bases at V and 6 bases at J; junction bases unmatched: 11. Germline assignment: CDR1 DFQATT and CDR2 SNEGSKA (reference sequence). The CDR3 runs 14 residues. CDR3 nucleotides: TGCAGTCCTACTTGGGGGACAGGGTCCAATGAGCAGTTCTTC. Protein product: CSPTWGTGSNEQFF.

The table lists this clonotype with many counts. V gene TRBV11-1 combines with J gene TRBJ2-1, with TRBD2 identical over 10 bases. This CDR3 has 16 residues. CDR1 and CDR2 from the germline V gene are SGHAT and FQDESV (reference sequence). J gave up 5 bases and V 0 bases, and 4 bases lay outside the gene matches. CDR3 region: CASSLAVAGGDNEQFF. The CDR3 DNA sequence: TGTGCCAGCAGCTTAGCGGTAGCGGGGGGCGACAATGAGCAGTTCTTC.

This sequence joins TRBV7-2 and TRBJ1-2; possible D gene TRBD1, 5 bases. In germline, CDR1 is SGHTA, CDR2 FQGNSA. The V gene lost 0 bases and the J gene lost 8 bases, with 16 bases spanning the gap. The CDR3 totals 15 residues. In DNA form, the CDR3 reads TGTGCCAGCAGCTTAGCGGTCTACAGGAGCAACGGCTACACCTTC. Protein: CASSLAVYRSNGYTF.

The chain carries TRBV28 and TRBJ1-3; D is perhaps TRBD1 (5 bases). From germline, CDR1 is MDHEN and CDR2 SYDVKM. The CDR3 extends over 14 amino acids. The germline V and J ends were trimmed by 4 bases and 4 bases, with 11 bases remaining between them. The CDR3, as DNA: TGTGCCAGCAGTTCGACCAGACAGGGAAACACCATATATTTT. The encoded protein is CASSSTRQGNTIYF.